The present entry profiles one TCR beta chain with its context. Its antigen is unidentified. This sample is drawn from a study of cytomegalovirus exposure and HLA in healthy donors. General study findings and limits: As was reported, the HLA-A and HLA-B alleles of most subjects were accurately predicted from TCR beta sequences.

Healthy bone marrow donors made up the donors. The CDR3 is made up of 14 amino acids. Germline CDR1 and CDR2: MGHRA and YSYEKL. J gave up 4 bases and V 4 bases, and 6 bases lay outside the gene matches. In the PCR, 60 Vbeta and 13 Jbeta primers were used. Sequencing used immunoSEQ multiplex PCR; TCRdb keeps in-frame clones, though not all of them. The data contain about 150,000 clones, 68% of them singletons. This receptor was obtained from a man in his 60s in good health and CMV-seronegative. Sample: PBMCs. The V and J genes are TRBV4-1 and TRBJ2-5; 7 bases line up with TRBD1. CDR3 in amino acids: CASSLPDRAETQYF. The CDR3 region has the DNA TGCGCCAGCAGCCTCCCAGACAGGGCAGAGACCCAGTACTTC.